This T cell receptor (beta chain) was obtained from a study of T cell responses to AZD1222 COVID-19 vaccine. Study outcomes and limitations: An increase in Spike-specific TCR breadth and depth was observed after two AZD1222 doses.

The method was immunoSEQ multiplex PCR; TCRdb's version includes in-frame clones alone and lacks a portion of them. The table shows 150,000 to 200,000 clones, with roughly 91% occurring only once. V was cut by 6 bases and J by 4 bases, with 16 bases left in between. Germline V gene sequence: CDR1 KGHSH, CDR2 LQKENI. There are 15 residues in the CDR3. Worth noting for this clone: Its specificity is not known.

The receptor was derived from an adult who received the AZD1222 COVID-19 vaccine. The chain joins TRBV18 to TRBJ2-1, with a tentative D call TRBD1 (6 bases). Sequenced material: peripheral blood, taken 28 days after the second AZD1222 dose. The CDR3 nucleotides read TGTGCCAGCTCCCCAAACAGGGTGGGATACAATGAGCAGTTCTTC. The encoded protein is CASSPNRVGYNEQFF.